This T cell receptor (beta chain) was captured in a study of blood T cell repertoires in COVID-19. Germline V gene sequence: CDR1 LNHDA, CDR2 SQIVND (reference sequence). The CDR3 sequence is 16 residues long. The junction had 6 bases not matched to a gene; V was cut back by 4 bases and J by 0 bases. Only in-frame clones appear in the TCRdb table, and some are missing; sequencing was by immunoSEQ multiplex PCR. This sample carries 310,000 or so clones, around nine tenths of them seen once, and the ten largest clones take 1%. The chain is built from TRBV19 and TRBJ1-5, with 7 positions matching TRBD1. Sequencing used peripheral blood. This TCR was sampled from a man over 45 with active or convalescent COVID-19. The CDR3 is CASSTATGDSNQPQHF. The CDR3 nucleotides read TGTGCCAGTAGTACCGCTACAGGGGATAGCAATCAGCCCCAGCATTTT. Together with reference TRBV19 and TRBJ1-5, the CDR3 gives the full variable domain: DGGITQSPKYLFRKEGQNVTLSCEQNLNHDAMYWYRQDPGQGLRLIYYSQIVNDFQKGDIAEGYSVSREKKESFPLTVTSAQKNPTAFYLCASSTATGDSNQPQHFGDGTRLSIL.